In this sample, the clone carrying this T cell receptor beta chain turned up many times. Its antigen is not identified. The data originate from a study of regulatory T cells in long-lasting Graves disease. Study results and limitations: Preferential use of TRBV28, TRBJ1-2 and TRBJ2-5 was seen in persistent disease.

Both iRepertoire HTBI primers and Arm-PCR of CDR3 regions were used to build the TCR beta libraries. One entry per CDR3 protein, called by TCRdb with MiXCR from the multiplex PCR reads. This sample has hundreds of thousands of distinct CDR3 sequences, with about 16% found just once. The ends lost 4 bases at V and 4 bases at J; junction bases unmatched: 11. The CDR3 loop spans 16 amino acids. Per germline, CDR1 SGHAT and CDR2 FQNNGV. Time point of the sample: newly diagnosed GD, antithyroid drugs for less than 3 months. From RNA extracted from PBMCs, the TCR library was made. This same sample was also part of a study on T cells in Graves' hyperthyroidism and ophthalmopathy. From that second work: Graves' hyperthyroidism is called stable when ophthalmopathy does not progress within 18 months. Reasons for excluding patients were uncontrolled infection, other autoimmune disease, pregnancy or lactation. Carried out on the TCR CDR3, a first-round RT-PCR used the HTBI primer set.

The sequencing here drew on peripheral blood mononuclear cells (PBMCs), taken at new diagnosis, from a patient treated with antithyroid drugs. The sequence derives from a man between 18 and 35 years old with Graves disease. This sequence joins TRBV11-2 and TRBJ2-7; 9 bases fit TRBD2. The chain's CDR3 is CASSSGLGGRAYEQYF. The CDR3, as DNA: TGTGCCAGCAGCTCGGGGCTCGGCGGGAGGGCGTACGAGCAGTACTTC.